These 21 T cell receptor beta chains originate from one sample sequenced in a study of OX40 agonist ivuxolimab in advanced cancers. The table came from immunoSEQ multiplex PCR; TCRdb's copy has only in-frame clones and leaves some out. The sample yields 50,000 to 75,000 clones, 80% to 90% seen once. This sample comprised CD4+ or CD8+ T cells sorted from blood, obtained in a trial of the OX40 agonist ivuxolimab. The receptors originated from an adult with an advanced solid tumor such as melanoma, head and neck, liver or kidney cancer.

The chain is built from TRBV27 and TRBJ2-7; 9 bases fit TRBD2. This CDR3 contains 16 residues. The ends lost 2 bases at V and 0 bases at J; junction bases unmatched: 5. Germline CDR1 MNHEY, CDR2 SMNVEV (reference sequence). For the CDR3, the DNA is TGTGCCAGCAGTTTAGGGCGGGGGGGAAGCTCCTACGAGCAGTACTTC. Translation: CASSLGRGGSSYEQYF.

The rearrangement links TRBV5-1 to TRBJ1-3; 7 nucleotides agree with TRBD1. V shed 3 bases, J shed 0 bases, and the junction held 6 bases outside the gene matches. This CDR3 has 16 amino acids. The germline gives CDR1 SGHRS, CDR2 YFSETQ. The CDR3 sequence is CASSSQGVASGNTIYF. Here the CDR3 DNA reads TGCGCCAGCAGCTCCCAGGGGGTGGCCTCTGGAAACACCATATATTTT.

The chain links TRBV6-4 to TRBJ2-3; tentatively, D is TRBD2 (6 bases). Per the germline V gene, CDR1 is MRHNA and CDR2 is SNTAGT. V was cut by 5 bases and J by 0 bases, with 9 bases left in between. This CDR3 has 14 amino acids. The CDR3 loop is CASSIGGSTDTQYF. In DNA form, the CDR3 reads TGTGCCAGCAGTATCGGGGGTAGCACAGATACGCAGTATTTT.

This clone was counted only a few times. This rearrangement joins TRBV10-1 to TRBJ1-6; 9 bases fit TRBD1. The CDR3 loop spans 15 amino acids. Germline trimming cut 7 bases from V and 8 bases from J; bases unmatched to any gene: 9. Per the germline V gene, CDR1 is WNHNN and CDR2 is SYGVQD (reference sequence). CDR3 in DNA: TGCGCCAGCAACCCCCGGACAGGGGAAGATTCACCCCTCCACTTT. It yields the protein CASNPRTGEDSPLHF.

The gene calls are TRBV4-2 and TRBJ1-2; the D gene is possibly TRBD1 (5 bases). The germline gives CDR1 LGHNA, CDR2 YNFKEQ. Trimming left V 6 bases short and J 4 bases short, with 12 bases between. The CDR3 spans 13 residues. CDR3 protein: CASRPQGPYGYTF. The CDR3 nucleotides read TGTGCCAGCAGGCCGCAGGGTCCCTATGGCTACACCTTC.

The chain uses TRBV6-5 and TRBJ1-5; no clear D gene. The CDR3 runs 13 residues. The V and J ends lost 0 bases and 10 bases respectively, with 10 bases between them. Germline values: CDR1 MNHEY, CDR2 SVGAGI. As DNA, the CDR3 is TGTGCCAGCAGTTACTCGACCAGCTCCCCCCAGCATTTT. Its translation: CASSYSTSSPQHF.

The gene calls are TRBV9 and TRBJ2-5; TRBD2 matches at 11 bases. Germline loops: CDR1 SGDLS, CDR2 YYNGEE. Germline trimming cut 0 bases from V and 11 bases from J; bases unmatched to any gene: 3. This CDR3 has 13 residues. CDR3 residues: CASSVGLAGGQYF. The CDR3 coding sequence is TGTGCCAGCAGCGTAGGGCTAGCGGGGGGTCAGTACTTC. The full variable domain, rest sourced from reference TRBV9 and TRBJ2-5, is DSGVTQTPKHLITATGQRVTLRCSPRSGDLSVYWYQQSLDQGLQFLIQYYNGEERAKGNILERFSAQQFPDLHSELNLSSLELGDSALYFCASSVGLAGGQYFGPGTRLLVL.

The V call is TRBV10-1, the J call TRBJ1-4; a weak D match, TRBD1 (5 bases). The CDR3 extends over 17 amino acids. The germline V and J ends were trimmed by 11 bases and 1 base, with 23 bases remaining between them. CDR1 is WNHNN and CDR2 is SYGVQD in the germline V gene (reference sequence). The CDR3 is CAGRGMWRLVTNEKLFF. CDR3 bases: TGCGCCGGACGGGGGATGTGGCGGCTTGTAACTAATGAAAAACTGTTTTTT.

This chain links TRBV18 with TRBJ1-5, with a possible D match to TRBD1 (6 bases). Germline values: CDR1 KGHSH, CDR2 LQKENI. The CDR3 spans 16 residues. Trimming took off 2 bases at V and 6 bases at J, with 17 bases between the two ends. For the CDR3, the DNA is TGTGCCAGCTCACCAGGCCAAACAGGGAAGGGTCAGCCCCAGCATTTT. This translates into CASSPGQTGKGQPQHF.

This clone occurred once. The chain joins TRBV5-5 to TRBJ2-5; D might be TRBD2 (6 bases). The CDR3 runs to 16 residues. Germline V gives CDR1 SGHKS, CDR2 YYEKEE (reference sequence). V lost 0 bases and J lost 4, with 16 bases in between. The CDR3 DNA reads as TGTGCCAGCAGCTTGGTGGGTGACGGGGGAGGAGAGACCCAGTACTTC. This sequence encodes CASSLVGDGGGETQYF.

CDR3 coding DNA: TGTGCCAGCAGCTTTGGAGGGGGAGATACGCAGTATTTT. Encoded protein: CASSFGGGDTQYF. The chain recombines TRBV7-9 with TRBJ2-3; D may correspond to TRBD1 or TRBD2 (6 bases each). This CDR3 has 13 amino acids. V was trimmed by 3 bases and J by 5 bases, leaving 9 bases between them. Germline CDR1 SEHNR, CDR2 FQNEAQ (reference sequence).

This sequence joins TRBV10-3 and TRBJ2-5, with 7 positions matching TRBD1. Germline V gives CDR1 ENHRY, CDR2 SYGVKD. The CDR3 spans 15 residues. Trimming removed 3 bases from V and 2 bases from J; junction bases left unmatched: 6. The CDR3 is CAISEQDRAQETQYF. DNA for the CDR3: TGTGCCATCAGTGAACAAGACAGGGCACAAGAGACCCAGTACTTC.

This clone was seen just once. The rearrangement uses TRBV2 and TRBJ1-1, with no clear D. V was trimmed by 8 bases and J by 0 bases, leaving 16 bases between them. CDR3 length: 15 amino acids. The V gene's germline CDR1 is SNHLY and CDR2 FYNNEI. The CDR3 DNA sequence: TGTGCCAGCGGAGGGTCCCCATTTATGAACACTGAAGCTTTCTTT. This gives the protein CASGGSPFMNTEAFF.

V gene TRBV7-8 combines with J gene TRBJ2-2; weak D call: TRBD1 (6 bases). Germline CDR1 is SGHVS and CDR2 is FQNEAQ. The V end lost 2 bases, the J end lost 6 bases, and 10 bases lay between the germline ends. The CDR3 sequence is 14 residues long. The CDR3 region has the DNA TGTGCCAGCAGCTTACTCAGGGGAGCCGGGGAGCTGTTTTTT. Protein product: CASSLLRGAGELFF.

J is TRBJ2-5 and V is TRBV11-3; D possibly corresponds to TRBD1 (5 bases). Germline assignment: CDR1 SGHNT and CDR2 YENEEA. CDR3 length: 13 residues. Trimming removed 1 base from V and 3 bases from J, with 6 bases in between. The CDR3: CASSLGQKETQYF. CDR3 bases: TGTGCCAGCAGCTTAGGACAGAAAGAGACCCAGTACTTC.

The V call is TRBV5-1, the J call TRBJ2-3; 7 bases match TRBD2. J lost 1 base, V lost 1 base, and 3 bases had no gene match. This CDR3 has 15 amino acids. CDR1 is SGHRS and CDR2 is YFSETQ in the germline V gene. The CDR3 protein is CASSLKSGGTDTQYF. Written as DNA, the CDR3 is TGCGCCAGCAGCTTGAAAAGCGGGGGCACAGATACGCAGTATTTT.

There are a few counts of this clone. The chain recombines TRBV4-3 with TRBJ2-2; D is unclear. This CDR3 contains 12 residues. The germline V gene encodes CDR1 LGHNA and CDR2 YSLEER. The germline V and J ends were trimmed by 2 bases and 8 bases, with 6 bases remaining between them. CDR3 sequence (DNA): TGCGCCAGCAGCCAACCTTTGGGGGAGCTGTTTTTT. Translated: CASSQPLGELFF.

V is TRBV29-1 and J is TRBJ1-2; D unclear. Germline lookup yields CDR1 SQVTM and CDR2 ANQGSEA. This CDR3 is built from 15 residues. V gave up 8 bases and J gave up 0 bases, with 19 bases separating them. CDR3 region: CSTSSLVGSNYGYTF. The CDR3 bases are TGCAGCACCTCCTCCCTCGTGGGGTCTAACTATGGCTACACCTTC.

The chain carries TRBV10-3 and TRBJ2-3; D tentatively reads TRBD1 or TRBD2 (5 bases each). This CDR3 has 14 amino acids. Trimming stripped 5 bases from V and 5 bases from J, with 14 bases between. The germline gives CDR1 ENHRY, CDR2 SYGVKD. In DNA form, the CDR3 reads TGTGCCATCAGTCAGATTGACAGCGGAGATACGCAGTATTTT. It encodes CAISQIDSGDTQYF.

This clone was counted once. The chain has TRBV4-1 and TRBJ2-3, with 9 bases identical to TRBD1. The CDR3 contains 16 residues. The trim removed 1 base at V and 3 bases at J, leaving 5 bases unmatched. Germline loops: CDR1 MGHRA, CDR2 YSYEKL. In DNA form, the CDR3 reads TGCGCCAGCAGCCAAGTTGGGACAGGGAGGACAGATACGCAGTATTTT. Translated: CASSQVGTGRTDTQYF.

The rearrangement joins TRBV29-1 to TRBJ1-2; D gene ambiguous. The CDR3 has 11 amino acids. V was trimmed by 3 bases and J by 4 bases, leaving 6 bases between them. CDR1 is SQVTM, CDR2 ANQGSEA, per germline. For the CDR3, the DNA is TGCAGCGTTGAGAAGGGCTATGGCTACACCTTC. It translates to CSVEKGYGYTF.